This is a list of T cell receptor beta chains from one sample in a study of T cells after yellow fever vaccination. TCRdb ran MiXCR on the 5' RACE reads and lists one entry per CDR3 protein. Here the sample spans about 300,000 distinct CDR3 sequences, around 10% being singletons. The material was CD4+ T cells sorted from PBMCs, obtained 5 days after the yellow fever booster vaccination. The source of these receptors is a man aged 18 to 29 who received the YFV17D yellow fever vaccine. Each CDR3 is given with its conserved first and last residue. Each record gives: CDR3 length, J gene, V gene, CDR3 protein.

>13|TRBJ2-5|TRBV4-3
CASSQDTSETQYF
>14|TRBJ2-5|TRBV7-7
CASSPPGFSETQYF
>15|TRBJ2-1|TRBV5-1
CASSYGQGALGEQFF
>12|TRBJ1-2|TRBV15
CATSSRGLGYTF
>15|TRBJ2-1|TRBV4-1
CASSSRQGSYNEQFF
>15|TRBJ2-3|TRBV9
CASSVGLAGTDTQYF
>16|TRBJ2-3|TRBV7-2
CASSPLGTGTTDTQYF
>12|TRBJ1-2|TRBV20-1
CSALGQGDGYTF
>16|TRBJ1-4|TRBV18
CASSPRGTALGEKLFF
>16|TRBJ2-5|TRBV7-2
CASSLVSAGGQETQYF
>14|TRBJ1-5|TRBV3-1
CASSQEGHNQPQHF
>14|TRBJ2-1|TRBV20-1
CSARGLAAYNEQFF
>14|TRBJ2-7|TRBV25-1
CASSELDRGSEQYF
>13|TRBJ2-2|TRBV7-9
CASTSTGAGELFF
>14|TRBJ2-1|TRBV5-6
CASSDSGGANEQFF
>16|TRBJ2-5|TRBV7-3
CASSSTGGGAGETQYF
>15|TRBJ2-1|TRBV10-3
CAISEGTESYNEQFF
>13|TRBJ1-1|TRBV28
CASSFYRGTEAFF
>13|TRBJ2-4|TRBV2
CASEVGAKNIQYF
>15|TRBJ1-1|TRBV12-3/TRBV12-4
CASSPTQGRNTEAFF
>17|TRBJ1-1|TRBV5-1
CASSPGGTALLGTEAFF
>15|TRBJ2-3|TRBV2
CASRRLAGGSDTQYF
>17|TRBJ2-1|TRBV9
CASGRTSEGALTNEQFF
>17|TRBJ2-6|TRBV18
CASSLSVGKSGANVLTF
>15|TRBJ2-1|TRBV7-8
CASSPTSGGARRQFF
>12|TRBJ2-4|TRBV10-3
CAISGTRNIQYF
>12|TRBJ2-7|TRBV30
CAWSPIAYEQYF
>16|TRBJ1-5|TRBV2
CASSESWGYSNQPQHF
>16|TRBJ2-1|TRBV5-1
CASSWGDRGLNNEQFF
>14|TRBJ2-3|TRBV7-2
CASSLGTLTDTQYF
>15|TRBJ2-2|TRBV4-3
CASSPGGGNTGELFF
>16|TRBJ2-6|TRBV5-1
CASGPLGGSGANVLTF
>17|TRBJ2-3|TRBV4-1
CASSQETGHSSTDTQYF
>14|TRBJ1-2|TRBV5-1
CASSPGMSNYGYTF
>14|TRBJ2-3|TRBV6-6
CASNRGEIADTQYF
>13|TRBJ1-5|TRBV20-1
CSVTTGLNQPQHF
>14|TRBJ1-1|TRBV5-1
CASSFHRPDTEAFF
>18|TRBJ2-6|TRBV4-3
CASSQYERGYSGANVLTF
>14|TRBJ2-5|TRBV7-9
CASSLSKFEETQYF
>15|TRBJ1-2|TRBV7-2
CASSLAGGRVGGYTF
>16|TRBJ1-1|TRBV18
CASSPDPHGMNTEAFF
>13|TRBJ2-5|TRBV3-1
CASSQDSEETQYF
>16|TRBJ2-7|TRBV12-5
CASGLVLGTTGYEQYF
>10|TRBJ1-1|TRBV12-3/TRBV12-4
CASSLTEAFF
>14|TRBJ2-1|TRBV20-1
CSFFRPSSYNEQFF